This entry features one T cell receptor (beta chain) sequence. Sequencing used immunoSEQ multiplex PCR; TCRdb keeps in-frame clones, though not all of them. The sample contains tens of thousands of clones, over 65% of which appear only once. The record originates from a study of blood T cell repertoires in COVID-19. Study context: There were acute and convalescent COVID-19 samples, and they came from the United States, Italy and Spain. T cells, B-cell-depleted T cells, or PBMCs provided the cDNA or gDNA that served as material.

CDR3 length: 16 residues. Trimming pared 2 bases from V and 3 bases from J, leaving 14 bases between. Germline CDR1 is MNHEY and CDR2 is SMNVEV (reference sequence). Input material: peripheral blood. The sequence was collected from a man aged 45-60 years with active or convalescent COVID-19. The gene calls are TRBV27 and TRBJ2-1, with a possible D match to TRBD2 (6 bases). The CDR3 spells CASSLGTSRRYNEQFF. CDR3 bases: TGTGCCAGCAGTTTAGGAACTAGCCGTCGCTACAATGAGCAGTTCTTC.